Listed below are T cell receptor beta chains from one sample, sequenced in a study of beta chain features in type 1 diabetes. Assay: immunoSEQ multiplex PCR; the TCRdb copy retains only in-frame clones and omits some. The profile shows hundreds of thousands of clones, 10% to 15% of them singletons. Sequencing was performed on naive CD4+ T cells from blood. The receptor source for this set is a woman aged 18 to 35 with type 1 diabetes. CDR3s leave out the opening cysteine and the closing phenylalanine or tryptophan. The order of the fields is CDR3 length, clone size, J gene, V gene, CDR3 protein. Rows may omit the clone size; those that give it use once, few, many or a size class.

12,few,TRBJ2-7,TRBV15,ATSRADNSYEQY
11,.,TRBJ1-2,TRBV7-2,ASSPTLYYGYT
15,.,TRBJ2-1,TRBV9,ASSVRGGGSRSNEQF
12,.,TRBJ2-5,TRBV28,ASAGRVLQETQY
11,.,TRBJ2-5,TRBV6-5,ASRSGGVGTQY
10,.,TRBJ1-1,TRBV29-1,SVEVQGSEAF
11,few,TRBJ2-3,TRBV7-2,ASIPGGGDTQY
12,.,TRBJ1-5,TRBV5-1,ASSQDGGGQPQH
7,.,TRBJ1-2,TRBV20-1,SIPSGYT
12,.,TRBJ2-1,TRBV7-2,ASSLGGGGNEQF
12,few,TRBJ1-1,TRBV6-5,ASSYWAGDTEAF
12,.,TRBJ2-1,TRBV6-6,ASSYSGHYNEQF
12,few,TRBJ2-1,TRBV29-1,SVEDLNREYEQF
11,few,TRBJ1-2,TRBV27,ASSPGQRYGYT
12,few,TRBJ2-7,TRBV5-1,ASPPGTASYEQY
8,.,TRBJ2-5,TRBV27,AIGKETQY
12,.,TRBJ1-5,TRBV28,ASSLRRPGGSQH
12,few,TRBJ2-7,TRBV7-2,ASGGRADSYEQY
11,few,TRBJ2-3,TRBV7-2,ASRRTDTDTQY
11,.,TRBJ1-1,TRBV28,ASTEARDTEAF
12,few,TRBJ1-2,TRBV9,ASSAEPQGSGYT
11,few,TRBJ2-5,TRBV19,ASRTEYQETQY
14,.,TRBJ1-2,TRBV27,ASSLSSGTGNYGYT
14,.,TRBJ2-3,TRBV25-1,ASSVWSGGTTDTQY
13,few,TRBJ2-1,TRBV9,ASSGTGSSYNEQF
10,.,TRBJ1-1,TRBV12-5,ASGFGHTEAF
10,few,TRBJ1-5,TRBV2,ASSEPLQPQH
13,few,TRBJ2-1,TRBV4-2,ASSQDPVTYNEQF
14,few,TRBJ2-5,TRBV29-1,SVEDPSAGHLETQY
14,few,TRBJ2-5,TRBV7-2,ASSLHGTSHLETQY